Included here is one T cell receptor beta chain sequence, with context. Lacking the conserved final phenylalanine or tryptophan, this CDR3 likely reflects a read error. These data come from a study of blood T cells in healthy people across ages. The authors ran a second PCR of 7 to 11 cycles using a sample-barcoded 5' primer and a J-beta primer mix. Samples each returned at least 3 million CDR3-containing paired-end reads. Via MiXCR, TCRdb re-called the 5' RACE reads, giving one row per CDR3 protein. The sample lists some 930,000 distinct CDR3 sequences, 29% occurring once. Russia was home to the donors, healthy Caucasian individuals aged 6 to 90. The same sample was also used in a study of T cells of mothers and their children.

The sample taken for sequencing was blood. This TCR derives from a woman aged 40 to 49 in good health.

The CDR3 protein is CASSLGQNYGYTL. DNA of the CDR3: TGTGCCAGCAGCTTGGGGCAGAACTATGGCTACACCTTA. The chain joins TRBV7-2 to TRBJ1-2; a possible D gene is TRBD1 (5 bases). The length of the CDR3 is 13 residues. V was trimmed by 3 bases and J by 2 bases, leaving 7 bases between them. CDR1 and CDR2 from the germline V gene are SGHTA and FQGNSA.